What follows describes a single TCR beta chain. Per the germline V gene, CDR1 is SGHRS and CDR2 is YFSETQ. The V segment lost 4 bases and the J segment 0 bases; nucleotides outside the gene matches: 2. The CDR3 consists of 15 residues. The data belong to a study of blood T cell repertoires in COVID-19. Background on the study: Both acute and convalescent COVID-19 samples were obtained from the United States, Italy and Spain.

Here immunoSEQ multiplex PCR was the method, and the copy in TCRdb shows in-frame clones only, minus some. Of around 210,000 clones listed, around 90% are singletons. Participants spanned ages roughly 18 to 95 years and resided in roughly 22 US areas. Symptom resolution, clearance, or two negative PCRs marked the recovered donors of Cohort 3. The source material was PBMCs or T cells enriched from blood (not recorded which). The sequence came from a woman in her late teens or twenties who had recovered from COVID-19. The chain combines TRBV5-1 with TRBJ1-5; 9 positions agree with TRBD1. CDR3: CASSEQGASNQPQHF. The CDR3 nucleotides are TGCGCCAGCAGCGAACAGGGGGCTAGCAATCAGCCCCAGCATTTT. Drawing the rest from reference TRBV5-1 and TRBJ1-5, the complete variable domain is KAGVTQTPRYLIKTRGQQVTLSCSPISGHRSVSWYQQTPGQGLQFLFEYFSETQRNKGNFPGRFSGRQFSNSRSEMNVSTLELGDSALYLCASSEQGASNQPQHFGDGTRLSIL.